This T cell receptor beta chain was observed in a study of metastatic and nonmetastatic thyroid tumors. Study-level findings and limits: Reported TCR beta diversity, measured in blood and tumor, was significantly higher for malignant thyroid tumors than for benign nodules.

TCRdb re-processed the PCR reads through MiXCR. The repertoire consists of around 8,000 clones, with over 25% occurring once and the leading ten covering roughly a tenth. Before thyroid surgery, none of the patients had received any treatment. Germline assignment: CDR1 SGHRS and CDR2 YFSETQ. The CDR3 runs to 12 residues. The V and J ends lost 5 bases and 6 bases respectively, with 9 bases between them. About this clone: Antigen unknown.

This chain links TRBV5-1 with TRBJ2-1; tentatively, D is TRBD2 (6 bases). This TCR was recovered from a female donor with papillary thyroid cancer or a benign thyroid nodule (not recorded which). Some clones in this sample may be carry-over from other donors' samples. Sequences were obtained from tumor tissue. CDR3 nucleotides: TGCGCCAGCAGACTGACTAGCAATGAGCAGTTCTTC. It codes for CASRLTSNEQFF.